This is a list of T cell receptor beta chains from one sample in a study of long-term antiretroviral therapy in people with HIV. The assay was immunoSEQ multiplex PCR, and TCRdb's table has in-frame clones only and misses some. The sample has about 23,000 clones; about 88% are singletons. The sequences come from unsorted PBMCs, collected 0.6 years after starting antiretroviral therapy. Every receptor here comes from a man aged 55 to 70 with HIV. The CDR3 runs from the conserved cysteine through the conserved F or W. The D gene is left open where the match is weak. Clone sizes are given selectively: once, few, many, or a class where the clone is expanded.

TRBV7-8	TRBJ1-1	TRBD1	-	CASSLNPTGGEAFF	TGTGCCAGCAGCTTAAACCCGACAGGGGGCGAAGCTTTCTTT
TRBV5-1	TRBJ1-4	TRBD1	-	CASSFDRGRRKLFF	TGCGCCAGCAGCTTCGACAGGGGGCGTAGGAAACTGTTTTTT
TRBV7-3	TRBJ2-5	-	-	CASSAGLAGGQETQYF	TGTGCCAGCAGCGCCGGACTAGCAGGGGGACAAGAGACCCAGTACTTC
TRBV27	TRBJ2-3	-	few	CASSLWDPADTQYF	TGTGCCAGCAGTTTATGGGACCCTGCAGATACGCAGTATTTT
TRBV5-1	TRBJ2-5	-	-	CASSLATVQETQYF	TGCGCCAGCAGCTTGGCTACAGTACAAGAGACCCAGTACTTC
TRBV27	TRBJ2-2	-	-	CASSSGHTNTGELFF	TGTGCCAGCAGTTCGGGACACACGAACACCGGGGAGCTGTTTTTT
TRBV7-2	TRBJ1-4	-	-	CASSRSSREKLFF	TGTGCCAGCAGCCGCTCATCACGGGAAAAACTGTTTTTT
TRBV6-5	TRBJ1-6	-	-	CASSYAIGTGGSPLHF	TGTGCCAGCAGTTACGCGATCGGAACCGGTGGCTCACCCCTCCACTTT
TRBV6-1	TRBJ2-3	-	-	CASSRVGGTDTQYF	TGTGCCAGCAGCAGGGTGGGGGGCACAGATACGCAGTATTTT
TRBV18	TRBJ2-7	-	few	CASSPTRDYEQYF	TGTGCCAGCTCACCAACGAGGGACTACGAGCAGTACTTC
TRBV11-2	TRBJ2-5	TRBD1	-	CASSLDPGGYLRGETQYF	TGTGCCAGCAGCTTAGATCCAGGGGGCTACCTGAGGGGGGAGACCCAGTACTTC
TRBV7-8	TRBJ2-1	TRBD2	once	CASSPSGRGLAGPYNEQFF	TGTGCCAGCAGCCCGTCTGGCCGAGGACTAGCGGGTCCCTACAATGAGCAGTTCTTC
TRBV4-2	TRBJ1-6	-	-	CASSQDGGGNNSPLHF	TGTGCCAGCAGCCAAGATGGTGGAGGTAATAATTCACCCCTCCACTTT
TRBV7-3	TRBJ2-1	-	-	CASRLTGTSYNEQFF	TGTGCCAGCAGATTAACCGGGACTTCCTACAATGAGCAGTTCTTC
TRBV6-6	TRBJ2-7	-	-	CASSYWGGQSYEQYF	TGTGCCAGCAGTTACTGGGGGGGCCAGTCCTACGAGCAGTACTTC
TRBV18	TRBJ1-5	-	-	CASSPAPNQPQHF	TGTGCCAGCTCACCGGCTCCCAATCAGCCCCAGCATTTT
TRBV7-2	TRBJ2-1	TRBD1	-	CASSWDRVAEQFF	TGTGCCAGCAGTTGGGACAGGGTGGCTGAGCAGTTCTTC
TRBV5-1	TRBJ2-6	-	-	CASSLAAGLNSGANVLTF	TGCGCCAGCAGCTTGGCCGCAGGCCTCAACTCTGGGGCCAACGTCCTGACTTTC
TRBV19	TRBJ2-2	TRBD2	-	CASSPRGGAMETGELFF	TGTGCCAGTAGCCCCCGGGGGGGGGCGATGGAAACCGGGGAGCTGTTTTTT